At least ten counts were recorded for the clone carrying this T cell receptor (beta chain). As for time point: patch test 1, 2 weeks after DPC sensitization. Noted treatment: therapeutic diphenylcyclopropenone sensitization with weekly scalp DPC. This sample stems from a study of human T cells and chemical hapten exposure. For the study at large: Alopecia areata, totalis and universalis patients, mostly female, were included.

MiXCR, applied by TCRdb to the RACE reads, yields one record per CDR3 protein. The table has about 380,000 distinct CDR3 sequences, nearly 5% seen once; the top ten hold 2% to 2.5%. The sequencing here drew on whole blood, taken in connection with sensitization to the hapten diphenylcyclopropenone (DPC). This TCR was sampled from a woman between 50 and 59 years old with alopecia areata. Some clones in this sample may be carry-over from other donors' samples.

CDR3 DNA sequence: TGTGCCAGCAGCCGATTTGCCGGGGGGGCCTCCTACAATGAGCAGTTCTTC. This codes for CASSRFAGGASYNEQFF. V is TRBV3-1 and J is TRBJ2-1; 8 bases map to TRBD2. The CDR3 sequence is 17 residues long. The germline gives CDR1 LGHDT, CDR2 YNNKEL (reference sequence). The trim removed 4 bases at V and 0 bases at J, leaving 8 bases unmatched.